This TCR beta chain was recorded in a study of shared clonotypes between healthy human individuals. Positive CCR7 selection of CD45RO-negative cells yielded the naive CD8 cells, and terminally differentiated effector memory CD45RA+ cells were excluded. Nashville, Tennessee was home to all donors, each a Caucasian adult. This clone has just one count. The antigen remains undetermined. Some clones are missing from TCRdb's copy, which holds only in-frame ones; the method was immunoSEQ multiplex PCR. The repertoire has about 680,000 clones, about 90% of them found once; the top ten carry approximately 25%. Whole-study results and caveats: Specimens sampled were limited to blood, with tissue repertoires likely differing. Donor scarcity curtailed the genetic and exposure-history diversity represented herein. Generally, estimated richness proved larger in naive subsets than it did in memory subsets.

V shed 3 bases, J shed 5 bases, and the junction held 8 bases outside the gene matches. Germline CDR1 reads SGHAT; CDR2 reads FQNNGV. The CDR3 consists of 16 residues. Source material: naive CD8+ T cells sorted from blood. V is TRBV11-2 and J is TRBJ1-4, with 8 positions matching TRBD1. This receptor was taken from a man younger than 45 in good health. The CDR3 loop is CASSFWTGKLNEKLFF. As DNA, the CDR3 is TGTGCCAGCAGCTTCTGGACAGGGAAGTTAAATGAAAAACTGTTTTTT.